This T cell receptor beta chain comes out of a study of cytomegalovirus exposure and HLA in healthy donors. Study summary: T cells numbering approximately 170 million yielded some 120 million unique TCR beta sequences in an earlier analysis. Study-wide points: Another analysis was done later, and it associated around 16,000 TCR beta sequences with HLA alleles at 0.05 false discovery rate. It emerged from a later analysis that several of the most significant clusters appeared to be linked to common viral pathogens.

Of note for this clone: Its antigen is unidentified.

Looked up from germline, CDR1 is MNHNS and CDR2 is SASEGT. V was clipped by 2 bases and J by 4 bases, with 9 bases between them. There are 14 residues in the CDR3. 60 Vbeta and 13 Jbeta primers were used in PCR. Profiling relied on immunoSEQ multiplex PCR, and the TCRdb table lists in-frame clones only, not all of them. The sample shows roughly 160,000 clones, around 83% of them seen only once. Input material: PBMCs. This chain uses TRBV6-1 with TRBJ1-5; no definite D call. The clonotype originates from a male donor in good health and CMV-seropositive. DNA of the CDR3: TGTGCCAGCAGTGAAAATCAAGAGAATCAGCCCCAGCATTTT. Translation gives CASSENQENQPQHF.